This entry features one T cell receptor (beta chain) sequence. The antigen is not known. The PCR employed 60 Vbeta primers together with 13 Jbeta primers. TCRdb keeps only in-frame clones here, not all; method: immunoSEQ multiplex PCR. The sample consists of about 110,000 clones, around 85% of them appearing once. The entry originates in a study of cytomegalovirus exposure and HLA in healthy donors. Study overall: Early released data had tens of millions of unique TCRs, all coming from HLA-typed donors.

The germline CDR1 and CDR2 sequences are SNHLY and FYNNEI. V was shortened by 3 bases and J by 8 bases, with 16 bases between the two germline ends. The CDR3 extends over 14 amino acids. Findings of the study overall: TCR beta V segments were, for the most part, productive about 87% or about 30% of the time in an earlier analysis.

The sample was PBMCs. The chain employs TRBV2 and TRBJ1-2; a weak D match, TRBD1 (6 bases). The source of this sequence is a man between 25 and 39 years old in good health and CMV-seronegative. The DNA for the CDR3 is TGTGCCAGCAGTGACCCCGGGACAAGAGACGGCTACACCTTC. It specifies CASSDPGTRDGYTF.